This TCR beta chain derives from a study of sequential checkpoint blockade in melanoma. About the research overall: First-line arms were nivolumab then ipilimumab, or the reverse, randomized 1:1. Maintenance nivolumab came after either treatment sequence.

The ends lost 3 bases at V and 2 bases at J; junction bases unmatched: 12. CDR3 length equals 18 residues. Germline V CDR1 and CDR2: MGHDK, SYGVNS. Measured with immunoSEQ multiplex PCR; TCRdb has only the in-frame clones, and not every one. The table has some 10,000 clones, approximately 73% seen once; the top ten hold 35% to 45%. Described treatment: randomized to nivolumab then ipilimumab (arm A) or the reverse (arm B). Here the sequenced sample was CD8+ T cells sorted from blood (inferred from file names), taken from a patient given nivolumab and ipilimumab in sequence. The chain carries TRBV25-1 and TRBJ1-2; 10 nucleotides line up with TRBD1. This receptor was identified in a human donor with melanoma. The CDR3 loop reads CASSDPRDRGWGNYGYTF. As DNA, the CDR3 is TGTGCCAGCAGTGACCCCCGGGACAGGGGCTGGGGGAACTATGGCTACACCTTC.